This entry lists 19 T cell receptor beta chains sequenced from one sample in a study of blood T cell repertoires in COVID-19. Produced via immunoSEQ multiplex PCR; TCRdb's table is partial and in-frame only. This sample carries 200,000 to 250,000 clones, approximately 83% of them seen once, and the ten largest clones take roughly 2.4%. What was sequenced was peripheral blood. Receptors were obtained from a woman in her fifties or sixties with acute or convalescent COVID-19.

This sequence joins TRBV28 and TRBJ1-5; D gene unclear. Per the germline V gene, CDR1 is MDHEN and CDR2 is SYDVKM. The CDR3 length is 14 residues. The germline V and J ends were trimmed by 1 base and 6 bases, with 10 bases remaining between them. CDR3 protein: CASSLLRPSQPQHF. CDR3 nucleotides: TGTGCCAGCAGTTTATTGAGACCTAGTCAGCCCCAGCATTTT.

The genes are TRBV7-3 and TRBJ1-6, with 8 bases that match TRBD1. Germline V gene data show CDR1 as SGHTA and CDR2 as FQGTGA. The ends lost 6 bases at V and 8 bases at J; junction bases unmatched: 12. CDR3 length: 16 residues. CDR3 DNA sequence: TGTGCCAGCAGTCCCCAGGGGGCCCAGAGGGATTCACCCCTCCACTTT. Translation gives CASSPQGAQRDSPLHF.

CDR3 loop: CASTNRAEQFF. In DNA, the CDR3 is TGTGCCAGCACAAACAGGGCTGAGCAGTTCTTC. The J gene is TRBJ2-1, the V gene TRBV28; TRBD1 is a possible D gene (6 bases). Trimming pared 7 bases from V and 9 bases from J, leaving 10 bases between. The CDR3 contains 11 residues. Germline CDR1 and CDR2: MDHEN and SYDVKM.

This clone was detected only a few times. The CDR3 bases are TGTGCCAGCAGCCTAAAGGACAGGGGGGGACCCCTCCACTTT. It encodes CASSLKDRGGPLHF. The chain uses TRBV7-3 and TRBJ1-6; 10 positions agree with TRBD1. CDR1 and CDR2 from the germline V gene are SGHTA and FQGTGA. The CDR3 consists of 14 residues. V gave up 5 bases and J gave up 12 bases; unmatched junction bases: 7.

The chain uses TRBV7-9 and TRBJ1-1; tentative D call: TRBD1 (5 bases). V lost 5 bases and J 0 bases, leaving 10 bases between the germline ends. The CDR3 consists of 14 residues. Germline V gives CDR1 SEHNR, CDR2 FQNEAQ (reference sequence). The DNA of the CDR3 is TGTGCCAGCAGCCTACAGGCCCTGAACACTGAAGCTTTCTTT. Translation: CASSLQALNTEAFF.

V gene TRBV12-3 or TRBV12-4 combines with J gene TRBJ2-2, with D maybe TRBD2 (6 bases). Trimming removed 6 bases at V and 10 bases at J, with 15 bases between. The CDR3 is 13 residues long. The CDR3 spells CASRISGQKELFF. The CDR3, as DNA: TGTGCCAGCAGGATAAGCGGGCAAAAGGAGCTGTTTTTT.

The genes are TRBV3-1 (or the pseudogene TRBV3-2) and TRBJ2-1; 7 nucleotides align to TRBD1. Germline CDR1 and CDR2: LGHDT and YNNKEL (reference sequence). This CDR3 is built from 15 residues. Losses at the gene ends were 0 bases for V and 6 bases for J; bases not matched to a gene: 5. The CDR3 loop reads CASSQDPDRVNEQFF. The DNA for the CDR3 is TGTGCCAGCAGCCAAGATCCAGACAGGGTCAATGAGCAGTTCTTC.

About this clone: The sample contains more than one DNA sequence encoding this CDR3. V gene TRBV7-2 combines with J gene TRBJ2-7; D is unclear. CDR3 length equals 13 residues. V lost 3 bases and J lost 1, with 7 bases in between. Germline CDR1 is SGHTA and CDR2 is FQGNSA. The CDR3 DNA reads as TGTGCCAGCAGCTTGTCGAGGTCCTACGAGCAGTACTTC. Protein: CASSLSRSYEQYF.

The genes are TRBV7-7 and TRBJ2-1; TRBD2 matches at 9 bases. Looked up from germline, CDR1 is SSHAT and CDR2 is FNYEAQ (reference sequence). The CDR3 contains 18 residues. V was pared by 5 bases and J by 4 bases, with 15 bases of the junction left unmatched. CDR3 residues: CASSKGIIAGVNYNEQFF. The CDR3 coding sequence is TGTGCCAGCAGCAAAGGGATCATAGCGGGGGTCAATTACAATGAGCAGTTCTTC.

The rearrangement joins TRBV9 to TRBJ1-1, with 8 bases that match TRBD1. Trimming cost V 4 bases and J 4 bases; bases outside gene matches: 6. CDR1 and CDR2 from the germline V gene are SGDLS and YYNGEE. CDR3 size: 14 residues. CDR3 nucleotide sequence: TGTGCCAGCAGCTTTTCAGGGGGCCTCACTGAAGCTTTCTTT. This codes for CASSFSGGLTEAFF.

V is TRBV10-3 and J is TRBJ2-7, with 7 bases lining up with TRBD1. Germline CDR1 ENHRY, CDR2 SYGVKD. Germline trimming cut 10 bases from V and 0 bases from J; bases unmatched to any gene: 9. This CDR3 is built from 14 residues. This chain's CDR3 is CATQDRVSSYEQYF. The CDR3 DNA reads TGTGCCACCCAAGACAGGGTAAGCTCCTACGAGCAGTACTTC.

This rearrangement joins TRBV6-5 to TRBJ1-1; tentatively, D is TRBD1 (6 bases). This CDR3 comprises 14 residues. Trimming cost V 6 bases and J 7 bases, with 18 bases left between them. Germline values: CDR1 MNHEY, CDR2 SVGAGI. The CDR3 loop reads CASRDREQGFEAFF. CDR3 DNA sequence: TGTGCCAGCAGGGACCGGGAACAGGGATTTGAAGCTTTCTTT.

Here the CDR3 reads CASSLRTGFNEKLFF. The CDR3 nucleotides read TGTGCCAGCAGCTTGAGGACAGGGTTTAATGAAAAACTGTTTTTT. This chain joins TRBV7-2 and TRBJ1-4, with 8 bases matching TRBD1. The CDR3 totals 15 residues. In germline, CDR1 is SGHTA, CDR2 FQGNSA. V was clipped by 3 bases and J by 4 bases; unmatched bases: 4.

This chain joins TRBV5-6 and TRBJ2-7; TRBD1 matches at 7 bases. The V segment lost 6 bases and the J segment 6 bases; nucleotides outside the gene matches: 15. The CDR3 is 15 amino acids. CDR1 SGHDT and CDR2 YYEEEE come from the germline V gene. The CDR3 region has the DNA TGTGCCAGCAACACACTCCGACGACAGGGCGTCGAGCAGTACTTC. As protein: CASNTLRRQGVEQYF.

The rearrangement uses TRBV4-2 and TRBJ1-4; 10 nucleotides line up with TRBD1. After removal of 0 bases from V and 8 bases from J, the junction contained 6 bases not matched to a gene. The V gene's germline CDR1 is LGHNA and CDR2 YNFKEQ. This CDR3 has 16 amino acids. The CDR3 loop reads CASSQDGDRGVEKLFF. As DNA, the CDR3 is TGTGCCAGCAGCCAAGATGGGGACAGGGGTGTGGAAAAACTGTTTTTT.

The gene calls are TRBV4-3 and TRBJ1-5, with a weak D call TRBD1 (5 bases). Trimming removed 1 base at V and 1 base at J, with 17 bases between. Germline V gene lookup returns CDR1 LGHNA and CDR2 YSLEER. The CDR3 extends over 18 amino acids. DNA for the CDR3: TGCGCCAGCAGCCAAGCGGCGTGGCAGGGTGGGAGCAATCAGCCCCAGCATTTT. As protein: CASSQAAWQGGSNQPQHF.

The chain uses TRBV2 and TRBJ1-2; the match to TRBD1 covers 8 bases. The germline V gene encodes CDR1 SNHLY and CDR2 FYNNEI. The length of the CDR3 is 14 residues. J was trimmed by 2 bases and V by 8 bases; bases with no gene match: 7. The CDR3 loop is CASGGQVFNYGYTF. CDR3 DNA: TGTGCCAGCGGGGGACAGGTTTTCAACTATGGCTACACCTTC.

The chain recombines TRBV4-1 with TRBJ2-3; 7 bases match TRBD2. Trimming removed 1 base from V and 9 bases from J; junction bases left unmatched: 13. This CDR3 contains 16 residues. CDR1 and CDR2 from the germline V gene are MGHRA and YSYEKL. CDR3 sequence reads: CASSQGERGFHNTQYF. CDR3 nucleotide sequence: TGCGCCAGCAGCCAAGGGGAGCGGGGCTTTCACAACACGCAGTATTTT.

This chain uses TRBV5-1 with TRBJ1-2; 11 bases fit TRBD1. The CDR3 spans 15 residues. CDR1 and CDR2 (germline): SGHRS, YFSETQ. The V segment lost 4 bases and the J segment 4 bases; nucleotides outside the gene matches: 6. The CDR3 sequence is CASSIGQGASYGYTF. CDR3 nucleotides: TGCGCCAGCAGCATAGGACAGGGGGCCAGCTATGGCTACACCTTC.